One and the same sample provided the 30 T cell receptor beta chains below, sequenced in a study of cytomegalovirus exposure and HLA in healthy donors. It was with 60 Vbeta and 13 Jbeta primers that the PCR ran. Here immunoSEQ multiplex PCR was the method, and the copy in TCRdb shows in-frame clones only, minus some. This sample's table has over 75,000 clones. The sequenced sample was PBMCs. Receptor source: a girl aged 5-17 years in good health and CMV-seropositive.

The gene calls are TRBV6-1 and TRBJ1-6, with 9 bases matching TRBD1. The junction had 8 bases not matched to a gene; V was cut back by 4 bases and J by 7 bases. The length of the CDR3 is 16 residues. Germline values: CDR1 MNHNS, CDR2 SASEGT. The CDR3 sequence is CASSGGTGRSNSPLHF. The CDR3 nucleotides are TGTGCCAGCAGTGGAGGGACAGGGAGGTCCAATTCACCCCTCCACTTT.

This chain joins TRBV7-9 and TRBJ2-7; tentatively, D is TRBD2 (5 bases). Germline CDR1 and CDR2: SEHNR and FQNEAQ (reference sequence). The CDR3 spans 13 residues. Trimming cost V 8 bases and J 6 bases, with 17 bases left between them. CDR3 protein: CASGSGVTSEQYV. Here the CDR3 DNA reads TGTGCCAGCGGGAGTGGGGTCACATCCGAGCAGTACGTC.

This rearrangement joins TRBV11-3 to TRBJ2-7; D unresolved. The CDR3 covers 13 residues. CDR1 is SGHNT, CDR2 YENEEA, per germline. The V end lost 3 bases, the J end lost 1 base, and 7 bases lay between the germline ends. The CDR3 region is CASSLGYSYEQYV. The CDR3 DNA reads as TGTGCCAGCAGCTTGGGCTATTCCTACGAGCAGTACGTC.

This rearrangement joins TRBV27 to TRBJ1-2; D is ambiguous. Trimming cost V 2 bases and J 1 base, with 8 bases left between them. The CDR3 has 14 amino acids. The germline V gene has CDR1 MNHEY and CDR2 SMNVEV (reference sequence). The CDR3 reads CASSLRGINYGYTF. CDR3 nucleotide sequence: TGTGCCAGCAGTTTACGAGGGATTAACTATGGCTACACCTTC.

As to this clone: This CDR3 is also generated by other DNA sequences in the sample. The chain has TRBV29-1 and TRBJ2-6; D may be TRBD1 (5 bases). Germline V gene sequence: CDR1 SQVTM, CDR2 ANQGSEA. CDR3 length: 16 residues. Trimming took off 4 bases at V and 0 bases at J, with 13 bases between the two ends. CDR3 amino acids: CSVVGPNPSGANVLTF. The DNA of the CDR3 is TGCAGCGTTGTGGGGCCGAATCCCTCTGGGGCCAACGTCCTGACTTTC.

The genes are TRBV12-5 and TRBJ1-2; a possible D gene is TRBD1 (6 bases). CDR1 is LGHNT, CDR2 FRNRAP, per germline. V gave up 6 bases and J gave up 5 bases, with 13 bases separating them. The CDR3 extends over 13 amino acids. CDR3 sequence reads: CASGLTGRYGYTF. In DNA form, the CDR3 reads TGTGCTAGTGGACTGACAGGCCGGTATGGCTACACCTTC. The whole variable domain, filled in from reference TRBV12-5 and TRBJ1-2, reads DARVTQTPRHKVTEMGQEVTMRCQPILGHNTVFWYRQTMMQGLELLAYFRNRAPLDDSGMPKDRFSAEMPDATLATLKIQPSEPRDSAVYFCASGLTGRYGYTFGSGTRLTVV.

The rearrangement joins TRBV5-1 to TRBJ2-7; 7 nucleotides line up with TRBD1. The V and J ends lost 4 bases and 4 bases, in that order; junction bases with no gene match: 11. The CDR3 spans 15 residues. Germline CDR1 reads SGHRS; CDR2 reads YFSETQ. In DNA, the CDR3 is TGCGCCAGCAGCCCGTACAGGGGAAGGTTGTACGAGCAGTACTTC. Residues: CASSPYRGRLYEQYF. The full variable domain, with the rest looked up from reference TRBV5-1 and TRBJ2-7, is KAGVTQTPRYLIKTRGQQVTLSCSPISGHRSVSWYQQTPGQGLQFLFEYFSETQRNKGNFPGRFSGRQFSNSRSEMNVSTLELGDSALYLCASSPYRGRLYEQYFGPGTRLTVT.

The CDR3 reads CASYTRDKHIQYF. For the CDR3, the DNA is TGTGCCAGCTATACCCGGGACAAGCACATTCAGTACTTC. The chain uses TRBV6-5 and TRBJ2-4; perhaps TRBD1 as D (6 bases). Trimming left V 8 bases short and J 8 bases short, with 16 bases between. Germline V CDR1 and CDR2: MNHEY, SVGAGI. This CDR3 comprises 13 residues.

The chain carries TRBV7-9 and TRBJ2-7; 7 bases are a match to TRBD1. After removal of 5 bases from V and 6 bases from J, the junction contained 7 bases not matched to a gene. The CDR3 consists of 13 residues. Germline values: CDR1 SEHNR, CDR2 FQNEAQ (reference sequence). CDR3 residues: CASSRETGCEQYF. CDR3 DNA: TGTGCCAGCAGCCGAGAGACAGGGTGCGAGCAGTACTTC.

The chain is built from TRBV4-3 and TRBJ1-1; D perhaps matches TRBD1 (5 bases). The V gene lost 4 bases and the J gene lost 0 bases, with 6 bases spanning the gap. CDR1 is LGHNA, CDR2 YSLEER, per germline. The CDR3 loop spans 13 amino acids. CDR3 sequence: CASSLGVNTEAFF. The CDR3 DNA reads as TGCGCCAGCAGCCTAGGGGTGAACACTGAAGCTTTCTTT.

The chain couples TRBV7-3 to TRBJ2-1; the D gene is possibly TRBD2 (6 bases). CDR3 length: 13 residues. Trimming removed 1 base at V and 14 bases at J, with 15 bases between. CDR1 is SGHTA, CDR2 FQGTGA, per germline. DNA of the CDR3: TGTGCCAGCAGCTTAAGACTAGACGGGAAGAAGTTCTTC. This gives the protein CASSLRLDGKKFF.

The chain carries TRBV5-6 and TRBJ1-3; D ambiguous. The germline V gene has CDR1 SGHDT and CDR2 YYEEEE. The CDR3 extends over 15 amino acids. V dropped 2 bases and J dropped 2 bases, with 11 bases sitting between them. CDR3 bases: TGTGCCAGCAGCTTTAGAGCGTTGGCTGGAAACACCATATATTTT. Protein sequence: CASSFRALAGNTIYF.

The genes are TRBV30 and TRBJ2-2; a possible D gene is TRBD1 (6 bases). V shed 2 bases and J shed 3 bases, with 13 bases lying between them. CDR1 GTSNPN and CDR2 SVGIG come from the germline V gene (reference sequence). This CDR3 has 15 amino acids. DNA for the CDR3: TGTGCCTGGAGTTCACGACAGGTAGACACCGGGGAGCTGTTTTTT. This encodes CAWSSRQVDTGELFF. The full variable domain, completed using reference TRBV30 and TRBJ2-2, is SQTIHQWPATLVQPVGSPLSLECTVEGTSNPNLYWYRQAAGRGLQLLFYSVGIGQISSEVPQNLSASRPQDRQFILSSKKLLLSDSGFYLCAWSSRQVDTGELFFGEGSRLTVL.

The rearrangement uses TRBV19 and TRBJ2-1, with TRBD1 matching over 8 bases. The V and J ends lost 10 bases and 0 bases, in that order; junction bases with no gene match: 11. Germline V gene lookup returns CDR1 LNHDA and CDR2 SQIVND (reference sequence). The CDR3 runs 16 residues. The CDR3, as DNA: TGTGCCACGGCAGGGGGCTCGACTAGCTCCTACAATGAGCAGTTCTTC. As protein: CATAGGSTSSYNEQFF.

V is TRBV7-2 and J is TRBJ2-1, with 14 bases that match TRBD2. The J segment lost 13 bases and the V segment lost 4 bases, leaving 6 bases of the junction unmatched. This CDR3 contains 14 residues. CDR1 is SGHTA and CDR2 is FQGNSA in the germline V gene. The CDR3: CASSSYGLAGGQFF. The CDR3 DNA follows: TGTGCCAGCAGCTCCTACGGACTAGCGGGGGGACAGTTCTTC.

The CDR3, as DNA: TGCGCCAGCAGGCTTCCGGGACAGGGGGGGACTGAAGCTTTCTTT. Protein: CASRLPGQGGTEAFF. The chain has TRBV5-1 and TRBJ1-1; 11 bases line up with TRBD1. The CDR3 loop spans 15 amino acids. Trimming cost V 5 bases and J 5 bases; bases outside gene matches: 8. Per the germline V gene, CDR1 is SGHRS and CDR2 is YFSETQ.

V gene TRBV6-5 combines with J gene TRBJ1-6; 7 positions match TRBD1. The CDR3 runs 15 residues. Germline V gene sequence: CDR1 MNHEY, CDR2 SVGAGI. Unmatched junction bases numbered 8, after V lost 4 bases and J lost 8 bases. CDR3 loop: CASSSSQGFDSPLHF. The CDR3 bases are TGTGCCAGCAGTTCGTCACAGGGGTTTGATTCACCCCTCCACTTT.

The CDR3 bases are TGCAGCGTTGACAGGGGCGCAAACACCATATATTTT. It codes for CSVDRGANTIYF. The rearrangement uses TRBV29-1 and TRBJ1-3; a possible D gene is TRBD1 (6 bases). The germline CDR1 and CDR2 sequences are SQVTM and ANQGSEA. V lost 3 bases, J lost 6 bases, and 9 bases lay in between. This CDR3 has 12 amino acids.

The chain carries TRBV4-2 and TRBJ1-3; weak D call: TRBD1 (6 bases). Germline-derived CDR1 and CDR2 are LGHNA and YNFKEQ. Trimming stripped 3 bases from V and 0 bases from J, with 6 bases between. The CDR3 is 14 amino acids. As DNA, the CDR3 is TGTGCCAGCAGCCAGGGGGCCTCTGGAAACACCATATATTTT. Translated: CASSQGASGNTIYF.

The rearrangement uses TRBV4-1 and TRBJ2-5; 7 bases agree with TRBD2. CDR3 length: 15 amino acids. V gave up 0 bases and J gave up 5 bases; unmatched junction bases: 6. Germline lookup yields CDR1 MGHRA and CDR2 YSYEKL. The CDR3 region has the DNA TGCGCCAGCAGCCAAGAGAGGGACTACTTTGAGACCCAGTACTTC. Its translation: CASSQERDYFETQYF.

V gene TRBV9 combines with J gene TRBJ2-2; no definite D call. The CDR3 has 17 residues. CDR1 is SGDLS and CDR2 is YYNGEE in the germline V gene. V gave up 0 bases and J gave up 5 bases, with 17 bases separating them. This chain's CDR3 is CASSVAEAAGWTGELFF. The CDR3 coding sequence is TGTGCCAGCAGCGTAGCTGAGGCAGCCGGGTGGACCGGGGAGCTGTTTTTT.

The genes are TRBV9 and TRBJ2-3; 14 bases line up with TRBD2. This CDR3 contains 14 residues. Germline V gene data show CDR1 as SGDLS and CDR2 as YYNGEE. V gave up 4 bases and J gave up 6 bases; unmatched junction bases: 1. DNA of the CDR3: TGTGCCAGCAGCCGACTAGCGGGGGGGGATACGCAGTATTTT. Translating gives CASSRLAGGDTQYF.

This chain uses TRBV2 with TRBJ2-7, with D possibly being TRBD1 (6 bases). The CDR3 extends over 16 amino acids. Trimming removed 2 bases from V and 4 bases from J, with 18 bases in between. CDR1 is SNHLY, CDR2 FYNNEI, per germline. Here the CDR3 reads CASSELPGTTLYEQYF. CDR3 coding DNA: TGTGCCAGCAGTGAACTTCCCGGGACAACGCTTTACGAGCAGTACTTC.

V and J are TRBV7-9 and TRBJ2-2; no firm D call. With 3 bases removed from V and 4 bases from J, the gap between germline ends came to 9 bases. The CDR3 consists of 14 residues. CDR1 and CDR2 (germline): SEHNR, FQNEAQ (reference sequence). In nucleotides, the CDR3 is TGTGCCAGCAGCTTTGTGTCCTCCACCGGGGAGCTGTTTTTT. It is translated as CASSFVSSTGELFF.

This chain joins TRBV2 and TRBJ1-1; a weak D match, TRBD1 (6 bases). Germline assignment: CDR1 SNHLY and CDR2 FYNNEI. The CDR3 has 14 residues. V was shortened by 8 bases and J by 1 base, with 14 bases between the two germline ends. CDR3: CASRRGHQNTEAFF. Here the CDR3 DNA reads TGTGCCAGCCGGCGGGGGCACCAGAACACTGAAGCTTTCTTT.

The chain recombines TRBV9 with TRBJ1-2; D not resolved. V was pared by 3 bases and J by 2 bases, with 11 bases between. The CDR3 loop spans 14 amino acids. In germline, CDR1 is SGDLS, CDR2 YYNGEE. The CDR3 nucleotides are TGTGCCAGCAGCGCCTGGACGGGGAACTATGGCTACACCTTC. Translated: CASSAWTGNYGYTF. The full variable domain, in which reference TRBV9 and TRBJ1-2 provide the parts outside the CDR3, is DSGVTQTPKHLITATGQRVTLRCSPRSGDLSVYWYQQSLDQGLQFLIQYYNGEERAKGNILERFSAQQFPDLHSELNLSSLELGDSALYFCASSAWTGNYGYTFGSGTRLTVV.

The chain carries TRBV13 and TRBJ1-2; unclear D gene. The germline CDR1 and CDR2 sequences are PRHDT and FYEKMQ (reference sequence). Trimming pared 4 bases from V and 4 bases from J, leaving 10 bases between. CDR3 size: 13 residues. Here the CDR3 DNA reads TGTGCCAGCAGCTCGGGAGTTAGCTATGGCTACACCTTC. Residues: CASSSGVSYGYTF.

V usage is TRBV19 and J usage is TRBJ1-1; TRBD1 matches at 10 bases. CDR1 and CDR2 (germline): LNHDA, SQIVND (reference sequence). The CDR3 is made up of 16 amino acids. J lost 4 bases, V lost 5 bases, and 10 bases had no gene match. The CDR3 spells CASSPYTRDRGTEAFF. The CDR3, as DNA: TGTGCCAGTAGTCCGTACACCCGGGACAGGGGCACTGAAGCTTTCTTT.

This chain uses TRBV27 with TRBJ2-5, with 11 positions matching TRBD1. The CDR3 consists of 15 residues. V was clipped by 6 bases and J by 3 bases; unmatched bases: 6. Germline assignment: CDR1 MNHEY and CDR2 SMNVEV (reference sequence). This chain's CDR3 is CASSSTGQGEETQYF. The CDR3 nucleotides read TGTGCCAGCAGCTCAACGGGACAGGGGGAAGAGACCCAGTACTTC.

The rearrangement links TRBV5-1 to TRBJ2-2; weak D call: TRBD2 (6 bases). The CDR3 contains 12 residues. Trimming stripped 5 bases from V and 7 bases from J, with 9 bases between. CDR1 is SGHRS, CDR2 YFSETQ, per germline. CDR3 loop: CASRWEDGELFF. CDR3 in DNA: TGCGCCAGCAGATGGGAGGACGGGGAGCTGTTTTTT.